This T cell receptor (beta chain) stems from a study of T-cell reconstitution after alpha-beta-depleted transplantation in children. Preparation of the TCRbeta library used unique molecular identifiers. One entry per CDR3 protein results from TCRdb running MiXCR on the PCR reads. The sample holds over 550,000 distinct CDR3 sequences, approximately 10% seen once. The CDR3 length is 14 residues. V lost 5 bases to trimming and J lost 7 bases, with 14 bases between them. This receptor was obtained from a human donor who donated a stem cell graft to a child with acute myeloid leukemia. The chain carries TRBV12-3 or TRBV12-4 and TRBJ2-2, with D unresolved. Sequences were derived from PBMCs from the stem cell graft donor, sampled from the stem cell graft. The CDR3 reads CASSPPHLRGELFF. CDR3 nucleotides: TGTGCCAGCAGTCCACCCCATCTGCGCGGGGAGCTGTTTTTT.